The present T cell receptor (beta chain) was sequenced within a study of cytomegalovirus exposure and HLA in healthy donors. Regarding this clone: What it recognizes is unknown.

Study-level results: It was shown in a later analysis that HLA-associated TCR beta chains were more clonally expanded than other, equally common chains. In vitro, a few CMV-associated chains proved specific for CMV antigens. Rates of TCR association differed by HLA locus in a later analysis, with DRB1 highest and HLA-C lowest.

The study ran its PCR with 60 Vbeta and 13 Jbeta primers. The repertoire was sequenced with immunoSEQ multiplex PCR; TCRdb's copy has only in-frame clones and lacks some. The table lists roughly 140,000 clones, about three fifths of them singletons. Germline V lookup: CDR1 SGHDT, CDR2 YYEEEE. Deletions cut 6 bases from V and 1 base from J, with 16 bases between. The CDR3 spans 15 residues. Sample: PBMCs. This TCR was recovered from a woman aged 25 to 39 in good health and CMV-seropositive. The genes are TRBV5-6 and TRBJ1-2; D remains unclear. CDR3: CASIPWRVGNYGYTF. DNA of the CDR3: TGTGCCAGCATCCCATGGAGGGTTGGTAACTATGGCTACACCTTC.